These T cell receptor beta chains were read from a single sample in a study of cytotoxic CD8 clonotypes in ibrutinib-treated CLL. Some clones are missing from TCRdb's copy, which holds only in-frame ones; the method was immunoSEQ multiplex PCR. The sample shows over 65,000 clones, around 75% of them seen only once. The material was PBMCs, obtained after 12 months of ibrutinib treatment. All receptors derive from a human donor with chronic lymphocytic leukemia. Both conserved end residues are part of each CDR3. A D gene is named only where the DNA matches it firmly. Only some rows state a clone size, as once, few, many or a class for expanded clones.

clone size,V gene,J gene,D gene,CDR3 DNA,CDR3 protein
few,TRBV10-3,TRBJ2-7,NA,TGTGCCAGTTATCCGGGACTGTCCGGGGACTACGAGCAGTACTTC,CASYPGLSGDYEQYF
NA,TRBV18,TRBJ1-5,TRBD1,TGTGCCAGCTCACTGGACAGGGGCAATCAGCCCCAGCATTTT,CASSLDRGNQPQHF
NA,TRBV7-2,TRBJ2-1,TRBD2,TGTGCCAGCAGCTTAGGCGGAGCGGGGGGGACGTACAATGAGCAGTTCTTC,CASSLGGAGGTYNEQFF
few,TRBV5-1,TRBJ2-5,NA,TGCGCCAGCAGCCCAGGCACGGTCGGGCAGACCCAGTACTTC,CASSPGTVGQTQYF
NA,TRBV12-5,TRBJ1-2,NA,TGTGCTAGTGGTTTGGTAAGGGAGGGTGTTTATGGCTACACCTTC,CASGLVREGVYGYTF
NA,TRBV18,TRBJ2-7,TRBD2,TGTGCCAGTCGGGGGGGCCTGGAGCAGTACTTC,CASRGGLEQYF
medium-sized,TRBV11-2,TRBJ1-5,NA,TGTGCCAGCAGCTTGGGGGGCAGGGTTGGTCAGCCCCAGCATTTT,CASSLGGRVGQPQHF
NA,TRBV5-1,TRBJ2-7,NA,TGCGCCAGCAGCCCCCCGACAGGTCTCTCCTACGAGCAGTACTTC,CASSPPTGLSYEQYF
NA,TRBV19,TRBJ2-7,NA,TGTGCCAGTAGTCCCGCGGGGCAGTACGAGCAGTACTTC,CASSPAGQYEQYF
NA,TRBV19,TRBJ1-2,NA,TGTGCCAGTAGTATAGAACCGGGCTTCTATGGCTACACCTTC,CASSIEPGFYGYTF
NA,TRBV28,TRBJ1-2,NA,TGTGCCAGCAAATCCCTGGGCTATGGCTACACCTTC,CASKSLGYGYTF
NA,TRBV9,TRBJ1-1,NA,TGTGCCAGCAGCAAAAGACAGGCGACTGAAGCTTTCTTT,CASSKRQATEAFF
NA,TRBV23-1,TRBJ2-3,TRBD1,TGCGCCAGCAGTCAATATCCCGGCGGGACAGGGGTTTCAGATACGCAGTATTTT,CASSQYPGGTGVSDTQYF
NA,TRBV10-3,TRBJ2-7,TRBD1,TGTGCCATCAGTGACAACAGGGGGCGGGAGCAGTACTTC,CAISDNRGREQYF
NA,TRBV7-3,TRBJ2-3,NA,TGTGCCAGCAGCCCCCAGGGTGGGGGAGGATTTGATACGCAGTATTTT,CASSPQGGGGFDTQYF